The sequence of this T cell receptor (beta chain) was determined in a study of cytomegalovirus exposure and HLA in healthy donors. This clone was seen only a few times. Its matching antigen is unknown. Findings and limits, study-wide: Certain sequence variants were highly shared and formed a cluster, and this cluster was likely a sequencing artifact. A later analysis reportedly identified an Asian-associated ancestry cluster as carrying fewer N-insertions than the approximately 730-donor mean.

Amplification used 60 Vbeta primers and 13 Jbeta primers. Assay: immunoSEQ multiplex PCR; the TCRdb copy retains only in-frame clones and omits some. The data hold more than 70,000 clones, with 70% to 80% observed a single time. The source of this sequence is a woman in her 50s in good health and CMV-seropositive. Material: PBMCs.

The CDR3 sequence is CASSNAGGGGYTF. The CDR3 DNA sequence: TGTGCCAGCAGTAACGCAGGGGGAGGCGGCTACACCTTC. This chain uses TRBV6-5 with TRBJ1-2, with 7 bases identical to TRBD1. Trimming took 5 bases from V and 8 from J; bases not matched to a gene: 8. The CDR3 is 13 amino acids. Germline-derived CDR1 and CDR2 are MNHEY and SVGAGI.